The clone carrying this TCR beta chain was seen ten or more times. The antigen remains undetermined. The V gene's germline CDR1 is SGHAT and CDR2 FQNNGV. Trimming took 5 bases from V and 1 from J, leaving 11 bases between them. The CDR3 contains 14 residues. Amplification of TCR beta CDR3 regions used RNA transcripts. After a first-round RT-PCR with HTBI primers, a second-round multiplex PCR was run. TCRdb independently ran MiXCR on the multiplex PCR reads; one entry per CDR3 protein. The repertoire consists of about 380,000 distinct CDR3 sequences, with approximately 15% occurring once and the leading ten covering about 7.3%. These data originate in a study of Graves' ophthalmopathy and Graves' hyperthyroidism. Overall study findings and caveats: Between ophthalmopathy and stable hyperthyroidism, a 13-signature model drew a separation with 87.88% sensitivity and 81.08% specificity.

Source material: peripheral blood. The V call is TRBV11-2, the J call TRBJ1-1; D is ambiguous. The TCR was taken from a woman under 30 with stable Graves' hyperthyroidism. CDR3 sequence reads: CASSTFQRNTEAFF. The CDR3 region has the DNA TGTGCCAGCAGCACCTTCCAGAGGAACACTGAAGCTTTCTTT.